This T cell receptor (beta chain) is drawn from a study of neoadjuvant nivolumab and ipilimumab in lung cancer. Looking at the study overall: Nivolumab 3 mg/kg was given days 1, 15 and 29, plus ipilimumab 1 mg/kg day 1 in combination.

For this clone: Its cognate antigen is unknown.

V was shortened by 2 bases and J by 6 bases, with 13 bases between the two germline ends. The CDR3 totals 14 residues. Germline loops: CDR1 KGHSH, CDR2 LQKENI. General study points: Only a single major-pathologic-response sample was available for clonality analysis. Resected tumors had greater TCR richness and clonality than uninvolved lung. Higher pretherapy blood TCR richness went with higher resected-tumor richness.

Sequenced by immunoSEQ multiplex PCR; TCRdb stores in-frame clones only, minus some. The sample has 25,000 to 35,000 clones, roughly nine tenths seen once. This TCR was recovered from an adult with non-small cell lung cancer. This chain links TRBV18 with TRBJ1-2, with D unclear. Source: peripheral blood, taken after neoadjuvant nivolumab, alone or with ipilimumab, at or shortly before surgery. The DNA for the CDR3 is TGTGCCAGCTCACCAGGAGGAGCCACAAATGGCTACACCTTC. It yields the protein CASSPGGATNGYTF.